The 22 T cell receptor beta chains below all came from one sample that was sequenced in a study of T cell repertoires in ileal Crohn's disease. TCRdb keeps only in-frame clones here, not all; method: immunoSEQ multiplex PCR. Found here are some 14,000 clones, 70% to 90% of them singletons; the top ten hold 3.5% to 4.5%. The sequenced sample consisted of ileal tissue. The receptors shown here come from an adult with Crohn's disease.

The chain couples TRBV21-1 to TRBJ1-6; TRBD1 was called by the table and not checked on the DNA. TRBV21-1 is deemed a pseudogene. The CDR3 is made up of 23 amino acids. The DNA for the CDR3 is TGTGCCAGCAGCATTCCATTAGGGTTCGGGGGACAGGGGGTTTTCGGGGATAATTCACCCCTCCACTTT. Translated, it gives CASSIPLGFGGQGVFGDNSPLHF.

This chain uses TRBV27 with TRBJ2-6; possible D gene TRBD1, 5 bases. The CDR3 totals 15 residues. The germline V gene encodes CDR1 MNHEY and CDR2 SMNVEV (reference sequence). V was trimmed by 2 bases and J by 12 bases, leaving 17 bases between them. CDR3 DNA sequence: TGTGCCAGCAGTTTACCCAGGGTCCTCCCCCCCGTCCTGACTTTC. Translation: CASSLPRVLPPVLTF.

This clone was detected once. The rearrangement links TRBV6-1 to TRBJ2-5; tentative D call: TRBD2 (5 bases). The V end was cut by 7 bases, the J end by 1 base, with 16 bases between. Germline CDR1 MNHNS, CDR2 SASEGT. This CDR3 has 15 amino acids. The CDR3 here is CASKLDPTVQETQYF. Here the CDR3 DNA reads TGTGCCAGCAAACTAGACCCTACGGTCCAAGAGACCCAGTACTTC.

The V call is TRBV10-3, the J call TRBJ1-5, with D unclear. V lost 4 bases to trimming and J lost 0 bases, with 7 bases between them. This CDR3 region has 14 residues. Germline lookup yields CDR1 ENHRY and CDR2 SYGVKD. CDR3 DNA sequence: TGTGCCATCAGTGCCGGAGATAGCAATCAGCCCCAGCATTTT. Its translation: CAISAGDSNQPQHF.

V usage is TRBV27 and J usage is TRBJ2-3, with TRBD1 as a possible D gene (5 bases). Trimming removed 5 bases from V and 8 bases from J, with 14 bases in between. The CDR3 length is 13 residues. Germline V gene lookup returns CDR1 MNHEY and CDR2 SMNVEV (reference sequence). CDR3 region: CASSPPSGITQYF. The DNA for the CDR3 is TGTGCCAGCAGTCCCCCCTCAGGGATTACGCAGTATTTT.

The genes are TRBV4-2 and TRBJ2-1; D is possibly TRBD2 (5 bases). This CDR3 spans 15 amino acids. Trimming took off 2 bases at V and 4 bases at J, with 12 bases between the two ends. Germline CDR1 and CDR2: LGHNA and YNFKEQ. CDR3: CASSQLAFEYNEQFF. The DNA for the CDR3 is TGTGCCAGCAGCCAACTAGCCTTCGAGTACAATGAGCAGTTCTTC.

V gene TRBV5-1 combines with J gene TRBJ1-1, with 9 bases aligning to TRBD1. The CDR3 covers 14 residues. Germline CDR1 SGHRS, CDR2 YFSETQ. After removal of 7 bases from V and 5 bases from J, the junction contained 9 bases not matched to a gene. This chain's CDR3 is CASHIRQGGTEAFF. DNA of the CDR3: TGCGCCAGCCATATTAGACAGGGGGGAACTGAAGCTTTCTTT.

The chain combines TRBV30 with TRBJ1-4; tentatively, D is TRBD1 (5 bases). Germline loops: CDR1 GTSNPN, CDR2 SVGIG (reference sequence). The CDR3 length is 14 residues. Trimming pared 0 bases from V and 10 bases from J, leaving 15 bases between. CDR3 nucleotides: TGTGCCTGGAGTGTAGGCAGGGTAGGCGGAAAACTGTTTTTT. As protein: CAWSVGRVGGKLFF.

This chain joins TRBV6-1 and TRBJ2-3; 10 bases map to TRBD2. Looked up from germline, CDR1 is MNHNS and CDR2 is SASEGT. V dropped 2 bases and J dropped 3; count of bases not matched to a gene: 17. The CDR3 consists of 20 residues. CDR3 amino acids: CASSEIRRASGRAGTDTQYF. CDR3 coding DNA: TGTGCCAGCAGTGAAATTCGTAGGGCAAGCGGGAGGGCCGGTACAGATACGCAGTATTTT.

The chain uses TRBV9 and TRBJ1-6; D unclear. CDR1 and CDR2 from the germline V gene are SGDLS and YYNGEE. The CDR3 is 14 residues long. Trimming took 0 bases from V and 6 from J, leaving 7 bases between them. CDR3 in amino acids: CASSVVAVNSPLHF. CDR3 DNA sequence: TGTGCCAGCAGCGTAGTGGCAGTTAATTCACCCCTCCACTTT.

The chain uses TRBV6-1 and TRBJ2-7; D unclear. V lost 7 bases, J lost 5 bases, and 9 bases lay in between. The CDR3 has 11 residues. Germline lookup yields CDR1 MNHNS and CDR2 SASEGT. The CDR3 loop reads CASNYLNEQYF. CDR3 DNA sequence: TGTGCCAGCAACTATCTGAACGAGCAGTACTTC.

The rearrangement joins TRBV10-3 to TRBJ2-5; maybe TRBD2 (7 bases). TRBJ2-7 explains the end of the DNA better; the J call may be wrong. CDR1 is ENHRY, CDR2 SYGVKD, per germline. The CDR3 runs 16 residues. This CDR3 reads CAIRGGEDSYSYEQYF. The CDR3, as DNA: TGTGCCATCAGGGGGGGGGAGGACAGTTACTCCTACGAGCAGTACTTC.

The rearrangement uses TRBV2 and TRBJ2-7; 8 bases line up with TRBD2. Trimming removed 1 base from V and 2 bases from J; junction bases left unmatched: 4. The CDR3 contains 15 residues. Germline CDR1 SNHLY, CDR2 FYNNEI. The CDR3 DNA sequence: TGTGCCAGCAGTGAAGTTGGTAGCGGGACCTACGAGCAGTACTTC. The encoded protein is CASSEVGSGTYEQYF. Supplemented by reference TRBV2 and TRBJ2-7, the full variable domain reads EPEVTQTPSHQVTQMGQEVILRCVPISNHLYFYWYRQILGQKVEFLVSFYNNEISEKSEIFDDQFSVERPDGSNFTLKIRSTKLEDSAMYFCASSEVGSGTYEQYFGPGTRLTVT.

The chain combines TRBV4-1 with TRBJ1-5, with 9 bases that match TRBD1. Germline lookup yields CDR1 MGHRA and CDR2 YSYEKL. This CDR3 contains 15 residues. The ends lost 3 bases at V and 5 bases at J; junction bases unmatched: 5. The CDR3 region is CASSQGDRDDQPQHF. The CDR3 region has the DNA TGCGCCAGCAGCCAGGGGGACAGGGATGATCAGCCCCAGCATTTT.

This sequence joins TRBV10-3 and TRBJ2-1; TRBD2 aligns across 10 bases. The length of the CDR3 is 15 residues. With 6 bases clipped from V and 0 bases from J, the junction kept 2 bases outside the gene matches. The germline gives CDR1 ENHRY, CDR2 SYGVKD. In DNA, the CDR3 is TGTGCCATCAGGCCTAGCGGGAGCTCCTACAATGAGCAGTTCTTC. Its translation is CAIRPSGSSYNEQFF.

In this sample, this clone turned up a few times. The gene calls are TRBV6-5 and TRBJ2-5; 9 positions agree with TRBD2. The CDR3 is 14 amino acids. Germline CDR1 MNHEY, CDR2 SVGAGI. The ends lost 6 bases at V and 1 base at J; junction bases unmatched: 3. Here the CDR3 reads CASSRLAVQETQYF. Written as DNA, the CDR3 is TGTGCCAGCAGCAGACTAGCGGTCCAAGAGACCCAGTACTTC.

This chain joins TRBV28 and TRBJ2-5, with D possibly being TRBD1 (8 bases). The J call may not be correct, given that the DNA end is closer to TRBJ2-7. The CDR3 extends over 15 amino acids. In germline, CDR1 is MDHEN, CDR2 SYDVKM. The CDR3 region is CASSLTGEGTYEQYF. The DNA of the CDR3 is TGTGCCAGCAGTTTGACAGGGGAGGGGACCTACGAGCAGTACTTC.

The V and J genes are TRBV12-5 and TRBJ2-1; 13 bases line up with TRBD2. J gave up 6 bases and V 6 bases, and 11 bases lay outside the gene matches. Germline CDR1 reads LGHNT; CDR2 reads FRNRAP. The CDR3 consists of 17 residues. The chain's CDR3 is CASGSGAGLAGSNEQFF. The CDR3 DNA reads as TGTGCTAGTGGCTCTGGGGCGGGACTAGCGGGAAGCAATGAGCAGTTCTTC.

This chain joins TRBV15 and TRBJ1-1; D remains ambiguous. Germline assignment: CDR1 LNHNV and CDR2 YYDKDF (reference sequence). The CDR3 has 15 amino acids. Trimming left V 1 base short and J 1 base short, with 10 bases between. The CDR3 protein is CATSRVSGGNTEAFF. CDR3 coding DNA: TGTGCCACCAGCAGAGTTAGCGGAGGGAACACTGAAGCTTTCTTT.

J is TRBJ2-3 and V is TRBV6-5; 8 bases map to TRBD1. Trimming took 6 bases from V and 1 from J; bases not matched to a gene: 6. This CDR3 has 15 amino acids. Germline V gene data show CDR1 as MNHEY and CDR2 as SVGAGI. CDR3 protein: CASRLGTGGTDTQYF. CDR3 coding DNA: TGTGCCAGCAGACTCGGGACAGGTGGCACAGATACGCAGTATTTT.

The rearrangement links TRBV19 to TRBJ1-5; 9 bases agree with TRBD1. With 6 bases clipped from V and 7 bases from J, the junction kept 4 bases outside the gene matches. This CDR3 is built from 13 residues. Per germline, CDR1 LNHDA and CDR2 SQIVND (reference sequence). The CDR3 coding sequence is TGTGCCAGTAGGGACAGGGGAGGCCAGCCCCAGCATTTT. It encodes CASRDRGGQPQHF.

This rearrangement joins TRBV4-2 to TRBJ2-1; D ambiguous. The CDR3 covers 16 residues. The ends were cut back, 0 bases at V and 7 bases at J, with 16 bases in the middle. Germline CDR1 is LGHNA and CDR2 is YNFKEQ. CDR3 residues: CASSQDSPASGNEQFF. The CDR3 nucleotides are TGTGCCAGCAGCCAAGATAGCCCGGCCAGTGGGAATGAGCAGTTCTTC.